This T cell receptor (beta chain) was sequenced during a study of CD8+ T cells in alopecia areata. Alopecia areata patients had lesional scalp punch biopsies and peripheral blood taken from them. CD4+ and CD8+ T cells were sorted from PBMCs. It was cDNA, reverse transcribed from extracted RNA, that served as the sequencing template. Data came from immunoSEQ multiplex PCR; TCRdb stores just in-frame clones and leaves some out. The sample records approximately 63,000 clones, 50% to 75% being singletons. On this clone: Its antigen is not known.

Germline V gives CDR1 LNHNV, CDR2 YYDKDF (reference sequence). This CDR3 has 13 amino acids. V was cut by 1 base and J by 6 bases, with 8 bases left in between. Overall study findings and caveats: Sequencing of scalp samples also captures resident alphabeta T cells of normal skin. Sharing of TCR sequences between patients (possibly for HLA-related reasons) was less clear than in mice.

This TCR derives from a human donor with alopecia areata. V and J are TRBV15 and TRBJ2-3; D unclear. Sample: CD8+ T cells sorted from blood, taken at week 0. CDR3 in amino acids: CATSRVGLDTQYF. In nucleotides, the CDR3 is TGTGCCACCAGCAGAGTTGGTTTGGATACGCAGTATTTT.